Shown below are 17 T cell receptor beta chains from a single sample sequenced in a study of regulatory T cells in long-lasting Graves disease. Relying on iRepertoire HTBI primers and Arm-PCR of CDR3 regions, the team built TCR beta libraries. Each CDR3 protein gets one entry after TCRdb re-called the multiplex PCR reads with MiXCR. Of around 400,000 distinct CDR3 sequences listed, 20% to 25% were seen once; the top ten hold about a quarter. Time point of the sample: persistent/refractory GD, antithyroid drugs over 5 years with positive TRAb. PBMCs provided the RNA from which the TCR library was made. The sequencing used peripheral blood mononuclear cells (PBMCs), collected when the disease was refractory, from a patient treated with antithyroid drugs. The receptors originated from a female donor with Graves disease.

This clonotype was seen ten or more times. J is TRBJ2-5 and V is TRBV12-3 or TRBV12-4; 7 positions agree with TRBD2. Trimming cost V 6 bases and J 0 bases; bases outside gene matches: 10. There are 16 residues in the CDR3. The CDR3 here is CASSRKMTSHQETQYF. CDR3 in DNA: TGTGCCAGCAGCCGGAAGATGACTAGCCACCAAGAGACCCAGTACTTC.

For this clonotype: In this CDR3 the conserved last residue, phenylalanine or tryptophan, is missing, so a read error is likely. The CDR3 reads CASSYLTGKTEAFL. The CDR3, as DNA: TGTGCCAGCAGTTACCTGACAGGGAAAACTGAAGCTTTCCTT. The chain combines TRBV6-9 with TRBJ1-1, with 7 bases that match TRBD1. The CDR3 is 14 amino acids. Unmatched junction bases numbered 6, after V lost 3 bases and J lost 5 bases. CDR1 is MNHGY, CDR2 SVAAGI, per germline.

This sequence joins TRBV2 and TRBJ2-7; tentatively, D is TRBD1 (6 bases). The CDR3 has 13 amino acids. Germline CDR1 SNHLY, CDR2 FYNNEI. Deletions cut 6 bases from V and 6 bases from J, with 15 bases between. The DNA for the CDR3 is TGTGCCAGCAGCTCCGGGACAAGGCCCGAGCAGTACTTC. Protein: CASSSGTRPEQYF.

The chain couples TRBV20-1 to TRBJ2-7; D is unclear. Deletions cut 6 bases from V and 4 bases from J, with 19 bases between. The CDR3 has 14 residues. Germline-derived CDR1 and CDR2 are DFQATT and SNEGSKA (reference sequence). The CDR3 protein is CSAPGGPGRYEQYF. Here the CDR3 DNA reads TGCAGTGCCCCCGGCGGCCCGGGTCGGTACGAGCAGTACTTC.

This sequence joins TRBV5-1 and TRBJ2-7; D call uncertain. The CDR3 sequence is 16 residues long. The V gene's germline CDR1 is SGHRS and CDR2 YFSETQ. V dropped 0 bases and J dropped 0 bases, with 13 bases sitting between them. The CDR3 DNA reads TGCGCCAGCAGCTTGGTGGTTGCCAGATACTCCTACGAGCAGTACTTC. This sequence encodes CASSLVVARYSYEQYF. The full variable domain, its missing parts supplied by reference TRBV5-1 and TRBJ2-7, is KAGVTQTPRYLIKTRGQQVTLSCSPISGHRSVSWYQQTPGQGLQFLFEYFSETQRNKGNFPGRFSGRQFSNSRSEMNVSTLELGDSALYLCASSLVVARYSYEQYFGPGTRLTVT.

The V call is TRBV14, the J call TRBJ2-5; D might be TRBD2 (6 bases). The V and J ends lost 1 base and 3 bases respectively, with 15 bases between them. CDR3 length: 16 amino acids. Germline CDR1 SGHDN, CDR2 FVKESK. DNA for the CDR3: TGTGCCAGCAGCCAAGGGGGGGTACGGCCGGAAGAGACCCAGTACTTC. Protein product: CASSQGGVRPEETQYF.

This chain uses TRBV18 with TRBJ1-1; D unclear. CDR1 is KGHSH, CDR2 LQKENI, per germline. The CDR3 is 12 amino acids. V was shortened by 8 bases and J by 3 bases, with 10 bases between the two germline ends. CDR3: CASPHGDTEAFF. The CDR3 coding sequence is TGTGCCAGCCCACACGGGGACACTGAAGCTTTCTTT. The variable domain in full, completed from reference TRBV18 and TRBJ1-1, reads NAGVMQNPRHLVRRRGQEARLRCSPMKGHSHVYWYRQLPEEGLKFMVYLQKENIIDESGMPKERFSAEFPKEGPSILRIQQVVRGDSAAYFCASPHGDTEAFFGQGTRLTVV.

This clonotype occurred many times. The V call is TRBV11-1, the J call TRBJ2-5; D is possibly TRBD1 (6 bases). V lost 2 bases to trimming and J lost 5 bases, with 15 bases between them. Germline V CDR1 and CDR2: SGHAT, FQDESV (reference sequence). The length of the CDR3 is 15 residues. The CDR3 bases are TGTGCCAGCAGCTTATATCTTTTACAGGGCGAGACCCAGTACTTC. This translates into CASSLYLLQGETQYF.

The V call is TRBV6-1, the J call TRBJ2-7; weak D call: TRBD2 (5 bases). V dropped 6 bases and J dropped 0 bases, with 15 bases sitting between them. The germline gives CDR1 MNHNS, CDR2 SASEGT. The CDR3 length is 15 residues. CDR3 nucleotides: TGTGCCAGCAGACCGCTAGCTGCCACCTCCTACGAGCAGTACTTC. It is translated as CASRPLAATSYEQYF.

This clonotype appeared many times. The chain's CDR3 is CASSYSAQGGTEAFF. In DNA, the CDR3 is TGTGCCAGCAGTTACTCGGCCCAGGGGGGCACTGAAGCTTTCTTT. V and J are TRBV6-5 and TRBJ1-1; 7 bases are shared with TRBD1. CDR1 is MNHEY, CDR2 SVGAGI, per germline. This CDR3 spans 15 amino acids. The junction had 5 bases not matched to a gene; V was cut back by 0 bases and J by 4 bases.

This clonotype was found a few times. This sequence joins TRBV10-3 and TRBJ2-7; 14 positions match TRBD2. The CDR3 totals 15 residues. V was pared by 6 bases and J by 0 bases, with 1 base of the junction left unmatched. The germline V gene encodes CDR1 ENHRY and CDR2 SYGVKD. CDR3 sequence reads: CAISGTSGSSYEQYF. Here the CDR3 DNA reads TGTGCCATCAGCGGGACTAGCGGGAGCTCCTACGAGCAGTACTTC.

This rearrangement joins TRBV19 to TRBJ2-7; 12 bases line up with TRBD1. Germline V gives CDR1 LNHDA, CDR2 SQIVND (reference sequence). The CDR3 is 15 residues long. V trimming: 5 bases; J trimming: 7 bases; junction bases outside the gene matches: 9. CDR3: CASSSRGQGAGEQYF. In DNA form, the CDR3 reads TGTGCCAGTAGTTCGAGGGGACAGGGGGCAGGTGAGCAGTACTTC.

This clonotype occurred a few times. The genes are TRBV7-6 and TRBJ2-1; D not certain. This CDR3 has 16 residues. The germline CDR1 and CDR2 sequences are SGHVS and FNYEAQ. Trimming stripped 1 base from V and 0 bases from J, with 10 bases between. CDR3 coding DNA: TGTGCCAGCAGCTTAGGAGTAAGGAGCTCCTACAATGAGCAGTTCTTC. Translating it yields CASSLGVRSSYNEQFF.

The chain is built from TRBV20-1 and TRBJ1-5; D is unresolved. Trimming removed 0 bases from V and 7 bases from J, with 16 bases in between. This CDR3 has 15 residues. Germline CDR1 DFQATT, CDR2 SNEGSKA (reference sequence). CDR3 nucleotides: TGCAGTGCTAGAGATAATCAACGTTCTTGGCAGCCCCAGCATTTT. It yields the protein CSARDNQRSWQPQHF.

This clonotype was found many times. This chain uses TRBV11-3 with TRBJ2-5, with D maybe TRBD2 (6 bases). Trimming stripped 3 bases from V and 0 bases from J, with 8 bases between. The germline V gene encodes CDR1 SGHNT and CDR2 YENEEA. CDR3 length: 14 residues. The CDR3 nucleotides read TGTGCCAGCAGCTTTACTAGCCACCAAGAGACCCAGTACTTC. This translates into CASSFTSHQETQYF.

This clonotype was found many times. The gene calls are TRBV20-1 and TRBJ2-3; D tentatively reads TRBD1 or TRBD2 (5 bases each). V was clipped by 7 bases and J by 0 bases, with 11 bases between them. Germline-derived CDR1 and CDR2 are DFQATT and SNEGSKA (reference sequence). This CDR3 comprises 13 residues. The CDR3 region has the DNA TGCAGTGGGGGGTTCCGTAGCACAGATACGCAGTATTTT. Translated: CSGGFRSTDTQYF.

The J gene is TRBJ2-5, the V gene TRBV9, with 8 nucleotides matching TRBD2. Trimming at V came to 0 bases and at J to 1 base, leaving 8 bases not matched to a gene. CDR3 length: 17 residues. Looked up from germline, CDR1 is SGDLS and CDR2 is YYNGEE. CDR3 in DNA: TGTGCCAGCAGCGTAGGTGAAACTAGCGGAAGCCAAGAGACCCAGTACTTC. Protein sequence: CASSVGETSGSQETQYF.